This T cell receptor beta chain appears in the sequencing data of a study of regulatory T cells in long-lasting Graves disease. Study information: The study enrolled newly diagnosed Graves' patients on antithyroid drugs under 3 months.

This clonotype was observed many times. As for time point: newly diagnosed GD, antithyroid drugs for less than 3 months. Extracted PBMC RNA gave rise to the TCR library. A roughly 10-milliliter sample of peripheral blood was drawn into EDTA tubes. Combining iRepertoire HTBI primers with Arm-PCR of CDR3 regions, the authors built TCR beta libraries. One entry per CDR3 protein results from TCRdb running MiXCR on the multiplex PCR reads. The sample has more than 300,000 distinct CDR3 sequences; 12% are singletons. Trimming shortened V by 8 bases and J by 2 bases, and 16 bases separated the two germline ends. Germline CDR1 reads MDHEN; CDR2 reads SYDVKM. This CDR3 has 15 amino acids. These records were also assigned to another study, of T cells in Graves' hyperthyroidism and ophthalmopathy. Turning to that study: Uncontrolled infection, other autoimmune disease, pregnancy or lactation barred patients from enrollment. HTBI primers were used for first-round RT-PCR of the TCR CDR3.

The sample here was peripheral blood mononuclear cells (PBMCs), taken at new diagnosis, from a patient treated with antithyroid drugs. The TCR comes from a woman younger than 35 with Graves disease. The chain uses TRBV28 and TRBJ1-5; D is uncertain. The CDR3 nucleotides read TGTGCCAGCCTCGGGAAAGCCGAAGGCAATCAGCCCCAGCATTTT. This translates into CASLGKAEGNQPQHF.